The clone carrying this T cell receptor (beta chain) showed up many times. Its antigen is undetermined. One end of the junction varies from germline; a read error may be responsible. Libraries were prepared by immunoSEQ multiplex PCR; TCRdb keeps only in-frame clonotypes and omits some of them. The sample records 130,000 to 150,000 clones, nearly 90% being singletons. This specimen comes from a study of radiation and T cells in renal cell carcinoma. Indicated time point: baseline pretreatment blood. Treatment indicated: 15 Gy SBRT to primary tumor, nephrectomy 4 weeks later. This renal cell carcinoma was of the clear cell type. CDR3 length: 14 residues. Germline V lookup: CDR1 SSHAT, CDR2 FNYEAQ (reference sequence). Study-level results: In blood, top tumor clones expanded by 2 weeks, shrinking by 4.

The TCR was taken from a woman between 45 and 65 years old with renal cell carcinoma. This rearrangement joins TRBV7-7 to TRBJ2-2; D uncertain. The sequenced sample was blood, obtained from a patient whose treatment included radiotherapy and nephrectomy. The CDR3: CASSFWANTGELFF. In nucleotides, the CDR3 is TGTGCTAGCAGCTTTTGGGCGAACACCGGGGAGCTGTTTTTT. Filled out from reference TRBV7-7 and TRBJ2-2, the complete variable domain reads GAGVSQSPRYKVTKRGQDVTLRCDPISSHATLYWYQQALGQGPEFLTYFNYEAQPDKSGLPSDRFSAERPEGSISTLTIQRTEQRDSAMYRCASSFWANTGELFFGEGSRLTVL.